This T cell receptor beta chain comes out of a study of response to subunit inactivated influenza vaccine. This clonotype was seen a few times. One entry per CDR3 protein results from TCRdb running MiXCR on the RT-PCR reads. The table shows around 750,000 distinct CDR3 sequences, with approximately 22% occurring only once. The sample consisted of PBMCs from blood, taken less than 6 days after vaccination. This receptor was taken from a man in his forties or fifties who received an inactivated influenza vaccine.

CDR3 nucleotide sequence: TGCAGTGGTCAAGTACAGGGAGGTCAGCCCCAGCATTTT. Encoded protein: CSGQVQGGQPQHF. This sequence joins TRBV20-1 and TRBJ1-5, with a possible D match to TRBD1 (6 bases). The length of the CDR3 is 13 residues. Germline V gene lookup returns CDR1 DFQATT and CDR2 SNEGSKA (reference sequence). With 7 bases removed from V and 6 bases from J, the gap between germline ends came to 16 bases.